These T cell receptor beta chains were read from a single sample in a study of T cell repertoires in cytomegalovirus infection. TCRdb re-analysed the reads in MiXCR, keeping a single row per CDR3 protein. The table has more than 200,000 distinct CDR3 sequences, roughly 9.1% seen once. The sequenced sample consisted of PBMCs. These receptors all stem from a human donor in good health (CMV status not recorded). Some clones in this sample may be carry-over from other donors' samples. Both conserved end residues are part of each CDR3. A D gene is named only where the DNA matches it firmly. A clone size is listed for some rows: how often the clone was seen (once, few, many), or a class if it is expanded.

J gene,V gene,clone size,D gene,CDR3 protein,CDR3 DNA
TRBJ2-3,TRBV7-2,many,NA,CASSLGGLGGDTQYF,TGTGCCAGCAGCTTAGGGGGACTTGGGGGGGATACGCAGTATTTT
TRBJ2-6,TRBV20-1,many,NA,CSARGGRQAYSGANVLTF,TGCAGTGCTAGAGGAGGGAGACAGGCATACTCTGGGGCCAACGTCCTGACTTTC
TRBJ1-5,TRBV19,NA,TRBD1,CASGHGTAYFGSNQPQHF,TGTGCCAGTGGCCACGGGACAGCTTACTTTGGGAGCAATCAGCCCCAGCATTTT
TRBJ1-1,TRBV9,few,NA,CASSVDTGNTEAFF,TGTGCCAGCAGCGTCGACACAGGGAACACTGAAGCTTTCTTT
TRBJ1-1,TRBV7-2,few,NA,CASSSSAPNTEAFF,TGTGCCAGCAGCTCGTCAGCTCCGAACACTGAAGCTTTCTTT
TRBJ1-1,TRBV19,few,NA,CASSIDRSGPEAFF,TGTGCCAGTAGTATAGATCGATCGGGGCCTGAAGCTTTCTTT
TRBJ2-1,TRBV7-3,many,TRBD2,CASTSRGLAGGPGYNEQFF,TGTGCCAGCACTTCTCGAGGACTAGCGGGGGGGCCGGGATACAATGAGCAGTTCTTC
TRBJ1-5,TRBV7-2,many,TRBD1,CASSFGTGGRSNQPQHF,TGTGCCAGCAGCTTCGGGACAGGGGGTAGGAGCAATCAGCCCCAGCATTTT
TRBJ1-1,TRBV5-6,NA,NA,CASSFRGKNTEAFF,TGTGCCAGCAGCTTCCGGGGAAAGAACACTGAAGCTTTCTTT
TRBJ2-1,TRBV7-9,many,NA,CASSLWAGAAYNEQFF,TGTGCCAGCAGCTTATGGGCGGGGGCCGCCTACAATGAGCAGTTCTTC
TRBJ1-5,TRBV12-3/TRBV12-4,many,NA,CASSPTGFSNQPQHF,TGTGCCAGCAGTCCCACAGGGTTTAGCAATCAGCCCCAGCATTTT
TRBJ2-1,TRBV5-6,once,TRBD1,CASSLVRSRGSYNEQFF,TGTGCCAGCAGCTTGGTAAGGAGCAGGGGGTCCTACAATGAGCAGTTCTTC
TRBJ1-2,TRBV7-2,many,NA,CASSLGNLRGSDGYTF,TGTGCCAGCAGCTTGGGCAATCTCCGAGGATCGGATGGCTACACCTTC
TRBJ2-1,TRBV24-1,few,NA,CATSEPGFNEQFF,TGTGCCACCAGTGAACCGGGCTTCAATGAGCAGTTCTTC
TRBJ2-7,TRBV11-2,NA,TRBD1,CASSLTDRVPYEQYF,TGTGCCAGCAGCTTAACCGACAGGGTCCCGTACGAGCAGTACTTC
TRBJ2-7,TRBV7-2,many,NA,CASSSMGAHPYEQYF,TGTGCCAGCAGCTCTATGGGGGCCCATCCCTACGAGCAGTACTTC
TRBJ1-6,TRBV14,many,NA,CASSQDEGVWSPLHF,TGTGCCAGCAGCCAAGATGAGGGGGTTTGGTCACCCCTCCACTTT
TRBJ1-1,TRBV7-9,many,NA,CASSHSNTEAFF,TGTGCCAGCAGCCATTCGAACACTGAAGCTTTCTTT
TRBJ1-5,TRBV2,NA,NA,CASSERQPGPNQPQHF,TGTGCCAGCAGTGAGAGACAACCGGGACCCAATCAGCCCCAGCATTTT
TRBJ1-1,TRBV7-9,many,NA,CASSLIPGNTEAFF,TGTGCCAGCAGCTTAATTCCAGGGAACACTGAAGCTTTCTTT
TRBJ1-5,TRBV7-9,many,NA,CASSSQGDSNQPQHF,TGTGCCAGCAGCTCCCAGGGTGACAGCAATCAGCCCCAGCATTTT
TRBJ2-7,TRBV7-8,many,NA,CATSEYEQYF,TGTGCCACTAGCGAGTACGAGCAGTACTTC